A selection of T cell receptor beta chains follows, all from one sample in a study of beta chain features in type 1 diabetes. The table came from immunoSEQ multiplex PCR; TCRdb's copy has only in-frame clones and leaves some out. The sample holds some 160,000 clones, approximately 9.1% seen once. The sample consisted of central memory CD4+ T cells from blood. Receptors were obtained from a woman younger than 45 with type 1 diabetes. The CDR3 runs from the conserved cysteine through the conserved F or W. The D gene is left open where the match is weak. Where a row states a size, it is once, few, many or the class of an expanded clone; other rows omit it.

v_gene: TRBV28; d_gene: .; abundance: .; len: 15; j_gene: TRBJ2-7; CDR3aa: CASTSSRTGVYEQYF; CDR3nt: TGTGCCAGCACATCATCCAGGACTGGGGTCTACGAGCAGTACTTC
v_gene: TRBV5-1; d_gene: .; abundance: .; len: 15; j_gene: TRBJ1-2; CDR3aa: CASSDPYRVNYGYTF; CDR3nt: TGCGCCAGCAGCGATCCCTACAGGGTGAACTATGGCTACACCTTC
v_gene: TRBV5-1; d_gene: .; abundance: .; len: 14; j_gene: TRBJ1-1; CDR3aa: CASSLNGENTEAFF; CDR3nt: TGCGCCAGCAGCTTAAACGGGGAGAACACTGAAGCTTTCTTT
v_gene: TRBV7-9; d_gene: .; abundance: .; len: 13; j_gene: TRBJ2-7; CDR3aa: CASSSLTPGSTDF; CDR3nt: TGTGCCAGCAGCTCTCTTACCCCGGGATCGACGGACTTC
v_gene: TRBV11-2; d_gene: .; abundance: few; len: 13; j_gene: TRBJ2-1; CDR3aa: CASSLDRANEQFF; CDR3nt: TGTGCCAGCAGCTTAGACCGCGCTAATGAGCAGTTCTTC
v_gene: TRBV5-4; d_gene: TRBD1; abundance: .; len: 15; j_gene: TRBJ1-5; CDR3aa: CASSLQGAGNQPQHF; CDR3nt: TGTGCCAGCAGCCTACAGGGGGCGGGTAATCAGCCCCAGCATTTT
v_gene: TRBV30; d_gene: TRBD1; abundance: .; len: 13; j_gene: TRBJ1-2; CDR3aa: CAWSGGSGYGYTF; CDR3nt: TGTGCCTGGTCAGGGGGCTCAGGCTATGGCTACACCTTC
v_gene: TRBV5-1; d_gene: TRBD2; abundance: once; len: 16; j_gene: TRBJ2-7; CDR3aa: CASSLGGLAGATEQYF; CDR3nt: TGCGCCAGCAGCTTGGGGGGACTAGCGGGAGCTACCGAGCAGTACTTC
v_gene: TRBV18; d_gene: .; abundance: many; len: 13; j_gene: TRBJ2-7; CDR3aa: CASSSGSSYEQYF; CDR3nt: TGTGCCAGCTCATCAGGGTCGTCCTACGAGCAGTACTTC
v_gene: TRBV11-2; d_gene: .; abundance: .; len: 14; j_gene: TRBJ2-5; CDR3aa: CASSLGSTQETQYF; CDR3nt: TGTGCCAGCAGCTTAGGTAGTACTCAAGAGACCCAGTACTTC
v_gene: TRBV28; d_gene: TRBD1; abundance: .; len: 16; j_gene: TRBJ1-1; CDR3aa: CASSPPGQGSRTEAFF; CDR3nt: TGTGCCAGCAGCCCTCCGGGACAGGGGAGTCGCACTGAAGCTTTCTTT
v_gene: TRBV28; d_gene: .; abundance: .; len: 12; j_gene: TRBJ1-2; CDR3aa: CASSSQQVHYTF; CDR3nt: TGTGCCAGCAGTTCCCAGCAGGTTCACTACACCTTC
v_gene: TRBV11-1; d_gene: .; abundance: .; len: 13; j_gene: TRBJ2-1; CDR3aa: CASSFGGYNEQFF; CDR3nt: TGTGCCAGCAGCTTTGGCGGATACAATGAGCAGTTCTTC
v_gene: TRBV4-2; d_gene: .; abundance: .; len: 16; j_gene: TRBJ2-1; CDR3aa: CASSQDGGAAYNEQFF; CDR3nt: TGTGCCAGCAGCCAAGATGGAGGCGCTGCCTACAATGAGCAGTTCTTC
v_gene: TRBV30; d_gene: TRBD1; abundance: few; len: 14; j_gene: TRBJ2-7; CDR3aa: CAWSDRDSSYEQYF; CDR3nt: TGTGCCTGGAGTGATCGGGACAGTTCCTACGAGCAGTACTTC
v_gene: TRBV4-2; d_gene: .; abundance: .; len: 16; j_gene: TRBJ2-3; CDR3aa: CASSQTRSVLVDTQYF; CDR3nt: TGTGCCAGCAGCCAAACTCGGTCGGTATTGGTGGATACGCAGTATTTT
v_gene: TRBV18; d_gene: TRBD1; abundance: .; len: 14; j_gene: TRBJ1-4; CDR3aa: CASFDGTGLEKLFF; CDR3nt: TGTGCCAGCTTTGACGGGACAGGGTTGGAAAAACTGTTTTTT
v_gene: TRBV13; d_gene: TRBD1; abundance: .; len: 15; j_gene: TRBJ2-2; CDR3aa: CASSSPGQHPGELFF; CDR3nt: TGTGCCAGCAGCTCTCCGGGACAGCACCCCGGGGAGCTGTTTTTT
v_gene: TRBV12-5; d_gene: TRBD2; abundance: .; len: 16; j_gene: TRBJ2-1; CDR3aa: CASGLVTSGRAFNEFF; CDR3nt: TGTGCTAGTGGTTTGGTAACTAGCGGGAGGGCCTTTAATGAGTTCTTC
v_gene: TRBV29-1; d_gene: .; abundance: few; len: 12; j_gene: TRBJ2-1; CDR3aa: CSVEAMLAEQFF; CDR3nt: TGCAGCGTTGAAGCGATGCTAGCGGAGCAGTTCTTC
v_gene: TRBV29-1; d_gene: TRBD2; abundance: few; len: 13; j_gene: TRBJ2-7; CDR3aa: CSVSSGRFGEQYF; CDR3nt: TGCAGCGTGTCTAGCGGGAGGTTCGGCGAGCAGTACTTC
v_gene: TRBV18; d_gene: TRBD1; abundance: few; len: 15; j_gene: TRBJ2-7; CDR3aa: CASSQPGQGAYEQYF; CDR3nt: TGTGCCAGCTCACAACCGGGACAGGGGGCCTACGAGCAGTACTTC